The 10 T cell receptor beta chains below come from one sample, sequenced in a study of PD-L1 blockade in urothelial cancer. Measured with immunoSEQ multiplex PCR; TCRdb has only the in-frame clones, and not every one. The table shows fewer than 75,000 clones, with around four fifths occurring only once. Here the sequenced sample was PBMCs, taken around atezolizumab (anti-PD-L1) treatment. These TCRs come from an older man with urothelial cancer.

The chain employs TRBV19 and TRBJ1-1, with D possibly matching TRBD1 (6 bases). CDR1 and CDR2 from the germline V gene are LNHDA and SQIVND (reference sequence). This CDR3 is built from 13 residues. CDR3 region: CAAGGRDNTEAFF. The CDR3 nucleotides are TGTGCGGCGGGGGGCAGGGACAACACTGAAGCTTTCTTT.

CDR3: CASRSEMNYNEQFF. CDR3 nucleotides: TGTGCCAGTCGTTCCGAGATGAACTACAATGAGCAGTTCTTC. This rearrangement joins TRBV19 to TRBJ2-1; D gene ambiguous. The CDR3 totals 14 residues. Germline V gives CDR1 LNHDA, CDR2 SQIVND (reference sequence). Trimming left V 8 bases short and J 3 bases short, with 14 bases between. The whole variable domain, remainder taken from reference TRBV19 and TRBJ2-1, is DGGITQSPKYLFRKEGQNVTLSCEQNLNHDAMYWYRQDPGQGLRLIYYSQIVNDFQKGDIAEGYSVSREKKESFPLTVTSAQKNPTAFYLCASRSEMNYNEQFFGPGTRLTVL.

The chain is built from TRBV11-2 and TRBJ2-1; TRBD2 matches 9 bases. The CDR3 loop spans 17 amino acids. Germline loops: CDR1 SGHAT, CDR2 FQNNGV. Germline trimming cut 4 bases from V and 0 bases from J; bases unmatched to any gene: 7. CDR3 coding DNA: TGTGCCAGCAGCTCCTATAGCGGGAGAGGCTCCTACAATGAGCAGTTCTTC. Translated: CASSSYSGRGSYNEQFF.

This chain links TRBV7-9 with TRBJ2-2; tentatively, D is TRBD1 (5 bases). The germline V and J ends were trimmed by 4 bases and 1 base, with 19 bases remaining between them. The CDR3 totals 18 residues. Germline CDR1 SEHNR, CDR2 FQNEAQ (reference sequence). The CDR3 protein is CASSSPIWQGMNTGELFF. Here the CDR3 DNA reads TGTGCCAGCAGCTCCCCCATATGGCAGGGTATGAACACCGGGGAGCTGTTTTTT. Together with reference TRBV7-9 and TRBJ2-2, the CDR3 gives the full variable domain: DTGVSQNPRHKITKRGQNVTFRCDPISEHNRLYWYRQTLGQGPEFLTYFQNEAQLEKSRLLSDRFSAERPKGSFSTLEIQRTEQGDSAMYLCASSSPIWQGMNTGELFFGEGSRLTVL.

The gene calls are TRBV5-1 and TRBJ2-7; 10 nucleotides match TRBD2. Germline CDR1 and CDR2: SGHRS and YFSETQ. V lost 7 bases to trimming and J lost 0 bases; unmatched junction nucleotides: 7. This CDR3 has 15 residues. The DNA of the CDR3 is TGCGCCAGCCGAGCCGGGACTAGCGACTCCTACGAGCAGTACTTC. It is translated as CASRAGTSDSYEQYF.

This clone was seen only once. The chain recombines TRBV5-1 with TRBJ2-1; 10 nucleotides line up with TRBD1. This CDR3 contains 18 residues. J was trimmed by 0 bases and V by 2 bases; bases with no gene match: 8. Germline assignment: CDR1 SGHRS and CDR2 YFSETQ. The CDR3 loop is CASSFSPGQGSSYNEQFF. CDR3 DNA: TGCGCCAGCAGCTTTTCCCCGGGACAGGGGAGCTCCTACAATGAGCAGTTCTTC.

The rearrangement links TRBV27 to TRBJ2-7, with 10 bases fitting TRBD2. V lost 5 bases, J lost 5 bases, and 3 bases stayed unmatched. CDR1 and CDR2 from the germline V gene are MNHEY and SMNVEV (reference sequence). This CDR3 has 13 residues. Written as DNA, the CDR3 is TGTGCCAGCAGTACTAGCGGGACCCACGAGCAGTACTTC. Amino acids: CASSTSGTHEQYF.

V gene TRBV5-6 combines with J gene TRBJ2-7; 9 positions match TRBD2. The CDR3 length is 16 residues. Looked up from germline, CDR1 is SGHDT and CDR2 is YYEEEE. After removal of 5 bases from V and 1 base from J, the junction contained 10 bases not matched to a gene. CDR3 loop: CASSRLVSGRSYEQYF. CDR3 sequence (DNA): TGTGCCAGCAGTCGCCTGGTTAGCGGGAGATCCTACGAGCAGTACTTC.

The genes are TRBV5-1 and TRBJ2-5; unclear D gene. This CDR3 has 14 residues. V lost 0 bases and J lost 9, with 15 bases in between. Germline values: CDR1 SGHRS, CDR2 YFSETQ. The CDR3 nucleotides read TGCGCCAGCAGCTTGGACCCAGGTGGATCGGCCCAGTACTTC. Amino acids: CASSLDPGGSAQYF.

The chain has TRBV15 and TRBJ1-1; D not resolved. The CDR3 runs 14 residues. Trimming stripped 0 bases from V and 7 bases from J, with 12 bases between. Germline V CDR1 and CDR2: LNHNV, YYDKDF (reference sequence). The CDR3 region has the DNA TGTGCCACCAGCAGAGATCATACGGGGATTGAAGCTTTCTTT. Translating it yields CATSRDHTGIEAFF.